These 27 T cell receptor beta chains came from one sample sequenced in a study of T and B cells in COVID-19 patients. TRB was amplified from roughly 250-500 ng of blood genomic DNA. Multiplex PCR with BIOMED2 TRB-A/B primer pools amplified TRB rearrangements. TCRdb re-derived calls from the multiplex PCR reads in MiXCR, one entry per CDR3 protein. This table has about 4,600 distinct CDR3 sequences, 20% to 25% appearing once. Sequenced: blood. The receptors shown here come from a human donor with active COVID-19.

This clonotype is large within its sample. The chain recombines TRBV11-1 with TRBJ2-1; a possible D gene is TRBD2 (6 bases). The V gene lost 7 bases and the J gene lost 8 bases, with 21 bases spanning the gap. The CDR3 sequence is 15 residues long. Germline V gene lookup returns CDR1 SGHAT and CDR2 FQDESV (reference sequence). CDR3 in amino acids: CASTGQGLPRDEQFF. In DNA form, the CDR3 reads TGTGCCAGCACTGGGCAGGGACTGCCGAGGGATGAGCAGTTCTTC.

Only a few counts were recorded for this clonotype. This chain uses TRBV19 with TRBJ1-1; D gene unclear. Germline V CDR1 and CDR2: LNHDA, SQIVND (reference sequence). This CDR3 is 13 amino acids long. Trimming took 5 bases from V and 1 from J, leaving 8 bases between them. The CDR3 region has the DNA TGTGCCAGTAGTCAGGAGAGGAACACTGAAGCTTTCTTT. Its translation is CASSQERNTEAFF. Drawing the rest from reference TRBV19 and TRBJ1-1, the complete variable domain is DGGITQSPKYLFRKEGQNVTLSCEQNLNHDAMYWYRQDPGQGLRLIYYSQIVNDFQKGDIAEGYSVSREKKESFPLTVTSAQKNPTAFYLCASSQERNTEAFFGQGTRLTVV.

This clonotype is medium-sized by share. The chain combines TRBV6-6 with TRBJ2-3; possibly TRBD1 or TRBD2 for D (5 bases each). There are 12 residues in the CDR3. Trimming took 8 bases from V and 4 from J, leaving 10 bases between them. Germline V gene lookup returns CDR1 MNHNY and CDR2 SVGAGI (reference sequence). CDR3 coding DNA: TGTGCCAGCGACAGAGGGGCAGATACGCAGTATTTT. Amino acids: CASDRGADTQYF.

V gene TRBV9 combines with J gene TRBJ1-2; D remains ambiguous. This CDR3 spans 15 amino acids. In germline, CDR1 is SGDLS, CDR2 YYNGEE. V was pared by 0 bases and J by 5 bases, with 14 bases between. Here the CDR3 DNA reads TGTGCCAGCAGCGTAGGCAGCTCAGAGGTATATGGCTACACCTTC. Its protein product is CASSVGSSEVYGYTF.

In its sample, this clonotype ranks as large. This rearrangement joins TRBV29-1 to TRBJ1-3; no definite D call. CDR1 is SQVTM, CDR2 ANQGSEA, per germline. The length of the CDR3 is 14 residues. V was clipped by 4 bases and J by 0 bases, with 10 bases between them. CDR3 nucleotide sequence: TGCAGCGTTGGCACGGCGAGCTCTGGAAACACCATATATTTT. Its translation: CSVGTASSGNTIYF.

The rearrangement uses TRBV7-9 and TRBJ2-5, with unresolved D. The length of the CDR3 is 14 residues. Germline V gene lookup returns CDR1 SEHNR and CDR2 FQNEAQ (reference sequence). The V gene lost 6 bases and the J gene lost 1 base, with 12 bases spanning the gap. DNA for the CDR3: TGTGCCAGCAGTCAAATGGGGATCCAAGAGACCCAGTACTTC. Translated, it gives CASSQMGIQETQYF.

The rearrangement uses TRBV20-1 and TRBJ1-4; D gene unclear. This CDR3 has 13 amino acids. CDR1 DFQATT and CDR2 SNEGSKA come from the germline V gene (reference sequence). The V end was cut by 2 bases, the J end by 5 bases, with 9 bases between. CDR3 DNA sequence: TGCAGTGCTAGACGCCTAGAAAATGAAAAACTGTTTTTT. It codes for CSARRLENEKLFF.

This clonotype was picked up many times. As DNA, the CDR3 is TGTGCCAGCACCCGGTCAGACTGGAAATCCTACGAGCAGTACTTC. This translates into CASTRSDWKSYEQYF. The rearrangement joins TRBV12-3 or TRBV12-4 to TRBJ2-7; D gene uncertain. The CDR3 runs to 15 residues. Between the trimmed V and J ends, which lost 7 bases and 1 base, there was a span of 17 bases.

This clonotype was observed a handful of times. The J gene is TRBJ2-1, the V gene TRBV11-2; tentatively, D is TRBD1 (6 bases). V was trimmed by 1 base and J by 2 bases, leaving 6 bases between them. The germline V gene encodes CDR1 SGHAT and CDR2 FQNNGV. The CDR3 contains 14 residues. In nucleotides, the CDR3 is TGTGCCAGCAGCTTAGGGACAGCCTACAATGAGCAGTTCTTC. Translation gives CASSLGTAYNEQFF.

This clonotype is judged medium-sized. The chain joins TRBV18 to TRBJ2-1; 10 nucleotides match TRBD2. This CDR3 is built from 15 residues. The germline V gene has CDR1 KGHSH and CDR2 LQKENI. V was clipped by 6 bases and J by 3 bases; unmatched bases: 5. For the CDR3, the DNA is TGTGCCAGCTCGCTAGCGGGAGAGTTCTACAATGAGCAGTTCTTC. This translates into CASSLAGEFYNEQFF.

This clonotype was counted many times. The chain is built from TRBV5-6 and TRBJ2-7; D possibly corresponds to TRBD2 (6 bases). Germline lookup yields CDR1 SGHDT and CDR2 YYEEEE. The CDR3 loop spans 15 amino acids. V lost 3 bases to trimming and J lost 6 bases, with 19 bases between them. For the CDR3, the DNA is TGTGCCAGCAGCTCGGAGTTTGGGGGGATGGGCGAGCAGTACTTC. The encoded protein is CASSSEFGGMGEQYF.

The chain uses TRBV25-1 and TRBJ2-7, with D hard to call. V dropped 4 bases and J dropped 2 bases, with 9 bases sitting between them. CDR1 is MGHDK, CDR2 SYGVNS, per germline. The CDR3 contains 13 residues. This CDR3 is CASSADGAYEQYF. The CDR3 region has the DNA TGTGCCAGCAGTGCGGACGGCGCCTACGAGCAGTACTTC.

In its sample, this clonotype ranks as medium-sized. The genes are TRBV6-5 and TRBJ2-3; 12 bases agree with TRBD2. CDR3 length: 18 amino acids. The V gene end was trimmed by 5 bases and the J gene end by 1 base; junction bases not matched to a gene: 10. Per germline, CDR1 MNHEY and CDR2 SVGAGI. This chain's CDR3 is CASSLLAGGRGGTDTQYF. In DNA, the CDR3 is TGTGCCAGCAGTCTCCTAGCGGGAGGGCGTGGGGGCACAGATACGCAGTATTTT.

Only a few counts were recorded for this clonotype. The CDR3 sequence is CASSSGRRVEAFF. In nucleotides, the CDR3 is TGCGCCAGCAGCTCGGGCAGGAGGGTTGAAGCTTTCTTT. The chain links TRBV5-1 to TRBJ1-1; D unresolved. V was pared by 3 bases and J by 7 bases, with 13 bases between. This CDR3 is built from 13 residues. The V gene's germline CDR1 is SGHRS and CDR2 YFSETQ.

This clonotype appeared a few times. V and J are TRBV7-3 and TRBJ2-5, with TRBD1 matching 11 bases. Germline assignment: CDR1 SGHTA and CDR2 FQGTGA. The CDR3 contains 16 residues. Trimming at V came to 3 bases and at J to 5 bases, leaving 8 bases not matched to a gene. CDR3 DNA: TGTGCCAGCAGCTTTAAGGCCGGGACAGGGGGGGAGACCCAGTACTTC. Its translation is CASSFKAGTGGETQYF.

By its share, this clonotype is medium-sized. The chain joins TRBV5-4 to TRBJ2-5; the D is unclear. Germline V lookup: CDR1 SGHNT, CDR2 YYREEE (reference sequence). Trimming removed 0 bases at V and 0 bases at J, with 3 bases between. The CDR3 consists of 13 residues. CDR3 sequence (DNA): TGTGCCAGCAGCTTGGCTTACCAAGAGACCCAGTACTTC. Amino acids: CASSLAYQETQYF.

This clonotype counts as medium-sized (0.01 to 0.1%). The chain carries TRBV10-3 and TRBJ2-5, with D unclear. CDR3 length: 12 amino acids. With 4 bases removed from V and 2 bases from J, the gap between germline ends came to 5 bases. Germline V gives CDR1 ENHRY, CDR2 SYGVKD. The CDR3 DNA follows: TGTGCCATCAGTGGGCAGCAAGAGACCCAGTACTTC. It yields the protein CAISGQQETQYF.

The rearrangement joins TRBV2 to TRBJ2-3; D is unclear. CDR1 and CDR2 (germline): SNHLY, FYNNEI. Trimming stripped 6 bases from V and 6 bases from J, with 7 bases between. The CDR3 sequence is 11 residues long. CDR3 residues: CASRASDTQYF. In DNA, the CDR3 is TGTGCCAGCAGGGCGTCGGATACGCAGTATTTT.

The CDR3, as DNA: TGTGCCAGCAGTTTCGCCGGGGGGCGCCAGTTCTTC. This encodes CASSFAGGRQFF. The chain recombines TRBV27 with TRBJ2-1, with a weak D call TRBD2 (7 bases). Trimming left V 3 bases short and J 13 bases short, with 13 bases between. The CDR3 is made up of 12 amino acids. The germline V gene has CDR1 MNHEY and CDR2 SMNVEV (reference sequence).

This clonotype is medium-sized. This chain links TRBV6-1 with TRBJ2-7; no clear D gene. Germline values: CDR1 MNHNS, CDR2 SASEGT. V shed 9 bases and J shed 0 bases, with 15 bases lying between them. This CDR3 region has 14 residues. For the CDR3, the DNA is TGTGCCAGGTTAAGAGGCCCCAGCTCCTACGAGCAGTACTTC. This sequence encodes CARLRGPSSYEQYF.

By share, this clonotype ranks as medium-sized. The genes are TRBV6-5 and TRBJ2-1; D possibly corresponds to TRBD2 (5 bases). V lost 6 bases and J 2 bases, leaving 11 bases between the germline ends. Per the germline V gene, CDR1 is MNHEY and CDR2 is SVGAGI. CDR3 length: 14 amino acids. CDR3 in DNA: TGTGCCAGCAGGGACTGGAACACCTACAATGAGCAGTTCTTC. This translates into CASRDWNTYNEQFF.

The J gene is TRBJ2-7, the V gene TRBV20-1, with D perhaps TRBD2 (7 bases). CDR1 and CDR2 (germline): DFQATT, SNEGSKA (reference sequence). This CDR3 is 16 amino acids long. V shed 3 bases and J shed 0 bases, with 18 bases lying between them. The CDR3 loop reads CSARSHRGGVSYEQYF. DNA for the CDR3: TGCAGTGCTAGGTCCCATAGGGGGGGGGTCTCCTACGAGCAGTACTTC.

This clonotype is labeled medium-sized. The CDR3 region is CASSLVVAGGNNEQFF. The CDR3 DNA follows: TGTGCCAGCAGCTTAGTCGTAGCGGGGGGGAACAATGAGCAGTTCTTC. The rearrangement joins TRBV13 to TRBJ2-1, with 11 bases lining up with TRBD2. The CDR3 runs to 16 residues. Germline V lookup: CDR1 PRHDT, CDR2 FYEKMQ (reference sequence). The V and J ends lost 1 base and 5 bases, in that order; junction bases with no gene match: 4. Filled out from reference TRBV13 and TRBJ2-1, the complete variable domain reads AAGVIQSPRHLIKEKRETATLKCYPIPRHDTVYWYQQGPGQDPQFLISFYEKMQSDKGSIPDRFSAQQFSDYHSELNMSSLELGDSALYFCASSLVVAGGNNEQFFGPGTRLTVL.

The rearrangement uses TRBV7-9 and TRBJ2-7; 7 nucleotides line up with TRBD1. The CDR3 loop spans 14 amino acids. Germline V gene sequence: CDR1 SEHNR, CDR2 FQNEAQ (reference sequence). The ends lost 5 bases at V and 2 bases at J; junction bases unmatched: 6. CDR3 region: CASSAPGQTYEQYF. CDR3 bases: TGTGCCAGCAGCGCTCCGGGACAGACCTACGAGCAGTACTTC.

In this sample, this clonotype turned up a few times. The CDR3: CATKRDTSNTEAFF. In DNA form, the CDR3 reads TGCGCCACCAAAAGGGACACCTCGAACACTGAAGCTTTCTTT. This chain links TRBV5-1 with TRBJ1-1, with TRBD1 as a possible D gene (6 bases). Germline V gene sequence: CDR1 SGHRS, CDR2 YFSETQ. This CDR3 comprises 14 residues. The V gene lost 9 bases and the J gene lost 1 base, with 16 bases spanning the gap.

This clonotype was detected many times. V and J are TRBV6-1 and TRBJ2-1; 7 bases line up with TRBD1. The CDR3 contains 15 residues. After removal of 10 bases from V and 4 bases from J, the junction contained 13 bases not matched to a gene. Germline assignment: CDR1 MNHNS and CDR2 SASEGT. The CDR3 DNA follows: TGTGCCACCAGCGAGGGACAGATCCTTTACAATGAGCAGTTCTTC. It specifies CATSEGQILYNEQFF.

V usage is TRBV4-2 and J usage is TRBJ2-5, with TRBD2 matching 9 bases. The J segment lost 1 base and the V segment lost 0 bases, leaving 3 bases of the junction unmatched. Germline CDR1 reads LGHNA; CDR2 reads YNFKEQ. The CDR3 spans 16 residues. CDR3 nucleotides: TGTGCCAGCAGCCAAGAGCTAGCGGGATCCCAAGAGACCCAGTACTTC. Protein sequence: CASSQELAGSQETQYF.